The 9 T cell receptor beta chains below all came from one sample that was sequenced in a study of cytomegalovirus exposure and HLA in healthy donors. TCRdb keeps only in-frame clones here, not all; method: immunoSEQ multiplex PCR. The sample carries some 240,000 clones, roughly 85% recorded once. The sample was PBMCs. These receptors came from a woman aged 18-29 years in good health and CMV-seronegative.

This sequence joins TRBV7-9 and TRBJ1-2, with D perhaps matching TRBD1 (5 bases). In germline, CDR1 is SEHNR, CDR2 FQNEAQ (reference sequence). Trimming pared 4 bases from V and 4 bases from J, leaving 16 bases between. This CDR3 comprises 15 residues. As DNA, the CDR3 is TGTGCCAGCAGCTCCACTTACAGGCAAATCTATGGCTACACCTTC. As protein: CASSSTYRQIYGYTF. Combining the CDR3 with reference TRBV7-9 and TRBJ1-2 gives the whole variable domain DTGVSQNPRHKITKRGQNVTFRCDPISEHNRLYWYRQTLGQGPEFLTYFQNEAQLEKSRLLSDRFSAERPKGSFSTLEIQRTEQGDSAMYLCASSSTYRQIYGYTFGSGTRLTVV.

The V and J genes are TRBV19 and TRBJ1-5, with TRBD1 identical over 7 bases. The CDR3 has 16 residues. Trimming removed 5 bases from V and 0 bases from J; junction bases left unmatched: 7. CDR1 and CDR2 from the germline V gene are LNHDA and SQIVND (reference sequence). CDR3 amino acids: CASSLPTGNSNQPQHF. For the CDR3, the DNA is TGTGCCAGTAGTCTTCCGACAGGGAATAGCAATCAGCCCCAGCATTTT.

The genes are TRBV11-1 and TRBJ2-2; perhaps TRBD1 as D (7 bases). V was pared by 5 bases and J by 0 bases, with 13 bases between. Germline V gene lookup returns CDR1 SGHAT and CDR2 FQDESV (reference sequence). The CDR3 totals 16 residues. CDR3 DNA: TGTGCCAGCAGCCGGGTCAGGGGGGCGAACACCGGGGAGCTGTTTTTT. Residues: CASSRVRGANTGELFF. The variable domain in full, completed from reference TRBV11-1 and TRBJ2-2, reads EAEVAQSPRYKITEKSQAVAFWCDPISGHATLYWYRQILGQGPELLVQFQDESVVDDSQLPKDRFSAERLKGVDSTLKIQPAELGDSAMYLCASSRVRGANTGELFFGEGSRLTVL.

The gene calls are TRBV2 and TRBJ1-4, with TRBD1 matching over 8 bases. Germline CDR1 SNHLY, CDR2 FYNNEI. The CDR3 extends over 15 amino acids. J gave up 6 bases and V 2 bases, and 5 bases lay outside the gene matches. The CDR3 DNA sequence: TGTGCCAGCAGTGAACCAGACAGGGGAGATGAAAAACTGTTTTTT. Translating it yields CASSEPDRGDEKLFF.

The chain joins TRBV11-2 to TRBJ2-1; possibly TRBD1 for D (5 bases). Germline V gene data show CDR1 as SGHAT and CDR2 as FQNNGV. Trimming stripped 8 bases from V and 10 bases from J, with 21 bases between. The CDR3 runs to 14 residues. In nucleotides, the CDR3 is TGTGCCAGCGGCAGGGTTTCAACAGGTTTCGAGCAGTTCTTC. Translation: CASGRVSTGFEQFF.

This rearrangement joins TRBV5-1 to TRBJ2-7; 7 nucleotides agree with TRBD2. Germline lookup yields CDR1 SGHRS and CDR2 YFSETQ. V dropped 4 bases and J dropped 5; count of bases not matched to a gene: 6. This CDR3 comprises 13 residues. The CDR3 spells CASSGSGVNEQYF. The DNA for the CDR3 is TGCGCCAGCAGCGGGAGCGGGGTGAACGAGCAGTACTTC.

The DNA of the CDR3 is TGTGCCAGCAGTCTAGGACAGGGCATAGAGACCCAGTACTTC. Translation gives CASSLGQGIETQYF. The V call is TRBV27, the J call TRBJ2-5; TRBD1 aligns across 8 bases. The CDR3 spans 14 residues. Trimming cost V 5 bases and J 4 bases; bases outside gene matches: 6. Germline lookup yields CDR1 MNHEY and CDR2 SMNVEV (reference sequence).

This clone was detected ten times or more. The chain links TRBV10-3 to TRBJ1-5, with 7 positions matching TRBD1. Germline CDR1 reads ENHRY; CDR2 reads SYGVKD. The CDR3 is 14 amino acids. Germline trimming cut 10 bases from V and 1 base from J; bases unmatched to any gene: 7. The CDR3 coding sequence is TGTGCCAGCCGACAGGGAATGAGCAATCAGCCCCAGCATTTT. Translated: CASRQGMSNQPQHF.

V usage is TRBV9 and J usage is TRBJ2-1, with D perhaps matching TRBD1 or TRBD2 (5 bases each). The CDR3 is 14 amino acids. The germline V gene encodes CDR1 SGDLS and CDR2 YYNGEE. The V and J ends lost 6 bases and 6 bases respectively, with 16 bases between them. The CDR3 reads CASKRDESGNEQFF. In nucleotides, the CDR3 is TGTGCCAGCAAACGGGACGAGTCGGGCAATGAGCAGTTCTTC.